This section outlines one T cell receptor beta chain sequence together with its context. CD45RO-CCR7+CD27+CD95- defined naive CD8+ T cells. The data stem from a study of CXCR3-negative and CXCR3-positive naive CD8 T cells. The CDR3 totals 16 residues. Germline V gives CDR1 SGHRS, CDR2 YFSETQ. 5' RACE with UMI labels generated the TRB cDNA libraries. TCRdb re-called the 5' RACE reads and gives one entry per CDR3 protein, without DNA. The ten most abundant clones cover around 0.5% of a sample with 100,000 to 150,000 distinct CDR3 sequences. V is TRBV5-1 and J is TRBJ1-5; TCRdb's D gene call, TRBD1, goes unchecked for lack of DNA. This sequence was found in a human donor in good health. Some clones in this sample may be carry-over from other donors' samples. The sample consisted of naive CXCR3- CD8+ T cells from blood. Subset here: CD45RO-CCR7+CD27+CD95- naive CD8+ T cells lacking CXCR3 (TNR3-). CDR3 in amino acids: CASSLGDRGSNQPQHF.